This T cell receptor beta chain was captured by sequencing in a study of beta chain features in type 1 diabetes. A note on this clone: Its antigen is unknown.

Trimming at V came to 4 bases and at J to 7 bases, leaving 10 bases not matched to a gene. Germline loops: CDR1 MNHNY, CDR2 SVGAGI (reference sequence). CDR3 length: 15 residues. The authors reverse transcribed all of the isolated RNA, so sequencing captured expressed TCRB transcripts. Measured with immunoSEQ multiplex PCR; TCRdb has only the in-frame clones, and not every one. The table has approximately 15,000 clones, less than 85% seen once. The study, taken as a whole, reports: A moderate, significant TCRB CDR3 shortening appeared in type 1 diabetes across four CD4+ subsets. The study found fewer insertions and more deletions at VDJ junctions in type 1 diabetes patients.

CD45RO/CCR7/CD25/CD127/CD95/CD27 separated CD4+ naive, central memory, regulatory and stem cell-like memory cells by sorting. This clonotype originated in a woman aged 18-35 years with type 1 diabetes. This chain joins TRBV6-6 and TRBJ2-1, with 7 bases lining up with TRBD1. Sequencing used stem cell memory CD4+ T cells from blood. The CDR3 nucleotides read TGTGCCAGCAGTTTGACAGGGAGTAGTAGTAATGAGCAGTTCTTC. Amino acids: CASSLTGSSSNEQFF.